The source of this T cell receptor (beta chain) is a study of T cells after yellow fever vaccination. Study results and caveats: Primary-vaccination clones mostly resurfaced post-booster (nearly 97% CD4, more than 80% CD8). FACS-sorted repertoires could contain abundant clonotypes contaminating from the bulk population.

The sample holds one count of this clonotype. The antigen is undetermined. The CDR3 has 13 amino acids. The germline gives CDR1 LNHDA, CDR2 SQIVND (reference sequence). V lost 7 bases and J 1 base, leaving 8 bases between the germline ends. Generation of TCR cDNA used 5'RACE template switching (which added a universal primer site and UMIs). MiXCR, run by TCRdb on the 5' RACE reads, gives a single entry per CDR3 protein. The sample has around 310,000 distinct CDR3 sequences, roughly 4.3% seen once. This receptor was obtained from a young man who received the YFV17D yellow fever vaccine. Sequenced material: PBMCs, taken 15 days after the yellow fever booster vaccination. The chain is built from TRBV19 and TRBJ1-5, with D unclear. CDR3 bases: TGTGCCAGTACCTCAGAGAGCAATCAGCCCCAGCATTTT. Encoded protein: CASTSESNQPQHF.